This TCR beta chain was identified in a study of blood T cell repertoires in COVID-19. Study-wide context: T cells, B-cell-depleted T cells, or PBMCs supplied cDNA or gDNA.

In the original analysis: Using reference gene primer amplification, nucleated cell counts were estimated. Only in-frame clones appear in the TCRdb table, and some are missing; sequencing was by immunoSEQ multiplex PCR. The DNA gave D and trimming, while V, J and clone size come from that table. Of roughly 350,000 clones in the sample, about 89% were seen once. Seattle participants joined during active infection and were tracked over time. Germline trimming cut 10 bases from V and 4 bases from J; bases unmatched to any gene: 8. The CDR3 has 14 amino acids. CDR1 is MNHEY, CDR2 SVGAGI, per germline. The rearrangement joins TRBV6-5 to TRBJ2-1; 9 bases agree with TRBD2. This clonotype was obtained from a woman aged 45-65 years with COVID-19, enrolled during active disease. The sequencing sample was made of peripheral blood. The CDR3 sequence is CAIKSGRSYNEQFF. The CDR3 nucleotides are TGTGCCATTAAGAGCGGGAGGTCGTACAATGAGCAGTTCTTC.